The 18 T cell receptor beta chains below come from one sample, sequenced in a study of blood T cell repertoires in COVID-19. The method was immunoSEQ multiplex PCR; TCRdb's version includes in-frame clones alone and lacks a portion of them. The sample includes 200,000 to 250,000 clones, about 83% seen only once; the top ten take 4% to 4.5%. The sequenced sample consisted of peripheral blood. The receptors were gathered from a man aged 50-60 years with acute or convalescent COVID-19.

This chain joins TRBV7-8 and TRBJ1-4; 8 bases agree with TRBD1. The germline gives CDR1 SGHVS, CDR2 FQNEAQ. Losses at the gene ends were 5 bases for V and 6 bases for J; bases not matched to a gene: 8. The CDR3 is 15 amino acids. The CDR3 loop reads CASSAMQGAHEKLFF. DNA for the CDR3: TGTGCCAGCAGCGCCATGCAGGGGGCTCATGAAAAACTGTTTTTT.

This chain uses TRBV2 with TRBJ1-1; D is uncertain. Trimming removed 2 bases from V and 2 bases from J, with 9 bases in between. Germline lookup yields CDR1 SNHLY and CDR2 FYNNEI. The CDR3 length is 14 residues. CDR3 amino acids: CASSERTGNTEAFF. CDR3 coding DNA: TGTGCCAGCAGTGAACGGACGGGAAACACTGAAGCTTTCTTT.

This clone is termed medium-sized. The V gene is TRBV27, the J gene TRBJ2-3, with 7 bases fitting TRBD2. V trimming: 7 bases; J trimming: 10 bases; junction bases outside the gene matches: 8. CDR1 is MNHEY and CDR2 is SMNVEV in the germline V gene (reference sequence). CDR3 size: 12 residues. The CDR3 coding sequence is TGTGCCAGCACGTCTCGCGGGGGTGCGCAGTATTTT. Translation gives CASTSRGGAQYF.

Written as DNA, the CDR3 is TGTGCCATCAGTGAGTCGATATTAGGGGGCTCTGCTGAAGCTTTCTTT. Its translation is CAISESILGGSAEAFF. This sequence joins TRBV10-3 and TRBJ1-1; TRBD1 matches 7 bases. The germline CDR1 and CDR2 sequences are ENHRY and SYGVKD. The CDR3 runs 16 residues. With 0 bases clipped from V and 6 bases from J, the junction kept 10 bases outside the gene matches.

The chain uses TRBV6-4 and TRBJ1-5; 10 bases map to TRBD1. Germline CDR1 is MRHNA and CDR2 is SNTAGT. This CDR3 spans 17 amino acids. J lost 0 bases, V lost 9 bases, and 11 bases had no gene match. The CDR3 sequence is CARPMTGGFISNQPQHF. In DNA form, the CDR3 reads TGTGCCAGGCCCATGACAGGGGGCTTCATTAGCAATCAGCCCCAGCATTTT.

The J gene is TRBJ1-2, the V gene TRBV6-5; TRBD1 matches at 9 bases. Germline assignment: CDR1 MNHEY and CDR2 SVGAGI. This CDR3 spans 16 amino acids. V lost 2 bases and J lost 1; bases outside the gene matches: 5. CDR3 sequence (DNA): TGTGCCAGCAGTTACAAAACAGGGGGCGGTAACTATGGCTACACCTTC. Its protein is CASSYKTGGGNYGYTF.

The rearrangement links TRBV11-1 to TRBJ1-1; 7 bases are shared with TRBD1. With 5 bases clipped from V and 1 base from J, the junction kept 1 base outside the gene matches. The CDR3 spans 13 residues. Germline lookup yields CDR1 SGHAT and CDR2 FQDESV (reference sequence). The CDR3 protein is CASSQGENTEAFF. The CDR3 DNA sequence: TGTGCCAGCAGCCAGGGGGAGAACACTGAAGCTTTCTTT.

CDR3 sequence reads: CSVEVGRRNLNEQFF. The CDR3 DNA reads as TGCAGCGTTGAAGTCGGCAGGCGAAACCTTAATGAGCAGTTCTTC. The chain joins TRBV29-1 to TRBJ2-1, with D unclear. The germline V gene has CDR1 SQVTM and CDR2 ANQGSEA. V was pared by 1 base and J by 7 bases, with 17 bases between. CDR3 length: 15 amino acids.

The rearrangement joins TRBV28 to TRBJ2-4; 12 positions agree with TRBD2. The CDR3 contains 13 residues. Per the germline V gene, CDR1 is MDHEN and CDR2 is SYDVKM. Trimming took 5 bases from V and 10 from J; bases not matched to a gene: 3. CDR3 nucleotide sequence: TGTGCCAGCAGTCCCGGACTAGCGGGGATTCAGTACTTC. This sequence encodes CASSPGLAGIQYF.

V and J are TRBV19 and TRBJ2-7, with 10 bases aligning to TRBD1. V gave up 6 bases and J gave up 2 bases; unmatched junction bases: 4. The germline gives CDR1 LNHDA, CDR2 SQIVND (reference sequence). This CDR3 has 14 residues. Here the CDR3 reads CASRMGQGPYEQYF. The DNA for the CDR3 is TGTGCCAGTAGGATGGGACAGGGGCCCTACGAGCAGTACTTC.

The count of this clone is one. V gene TRBV3-1 (or the pseudogene TRBV3-2) combines with J gene TRBJ2-1, with a possible D match to TRBD2 (6 bases). Germline V gives CDR1 LGHDT, CDR2 YNNKEL (reference sequence). This CDR3 contains 15 residues. Trimming took off 1 base at V and 9 bases at J, with 16 bases between the two ends. The CDR3 spells CASSQVGFGEAEQFF. The DNA for the CDR3 is TGTGCCAGCAGCCAAGTGGGGTTCGGGGAGGCTGAGCAGTTCTTC.

This chain connects TRBV6-1 to TRBJ1-3, with a possible D match to TRBD1 (6 bases). Germline V lookup: CDR1 MNHNS, CDR2 SASEGT. This CDR3 region has 17 residues. Trimming took off 3 bases at V and 4 bases at J, with 19 bases between the two ends. The CDR3 loop reads CASSEGSRGARGNTIYF. The CDR3 DNA reads as TGTGCCAGCAGTGAGGGCTCCAGGGGCGCGAGGGGAAACACCATATATTTT.

The gene calls are TRBV28 and TRBJ2-7, with TRBD2 matching over 10 bases. J lost 2 bases, V lost 5 bases, and 6 bases had no gene match. The CDR3 consists of 15 residues. From germline, CDR1 is MDHEN and CDR2 SYDVKM. The CDR3 spells CASSPGLAETYEQYF. The CDR3 bases are TGTGCCAGCAGTCCCGGACTAGCGGAGACCTACGAGCAGTACTTC.

The gene calls are TRBV18 and TRBJ2-1, with D possibly TRBD1 on 5 matching bases. V was cut by 6 bases and J by 5 bases, with 11 bases left in between. Per the germline V gene, CDR1 is KGHSH and CDR2 is LQKENI. The length of the CDR3 is 13 residues. CDR3 protein: CASSSTVDNEQFF. The CDR3 DNA reads TGTGCCAGCTCGTCGACAGTAGACAATGAGCAGTTCTTC.

The V call is TRBV3-1 (or the pseudogene TRBV3-2), the J call TRBJ1-1; D uncertain. Trimming removed 4 bases from V and 5 bases from J, with 11 bases in between. The germline V gene encodes CDR1 LGHDT and CDR2 YNNKEL (reference sequence). This CDR3 has 13 residues. DNA of the CDR3: TGTGCCAGCAGCCCTCCGGGGAAAACTGAAGCTTTCTTT. Protein product: CASSPPGKTEAFF.

The chain recombines TRBV18 with TRBJ2-7, with 7 bases matching TRBD1. CDR1 KGHSH and CDR2 LQKENI come from the germline V gene. The CDR3 has 15 residues. J was trimmed by 3 bases and V by 3 bases; bases with no gene match: 8. The CDR3 is CASSPDTGVFYEQYF. Here the CDR3 DNA reads TGTGCCAGCTCACCCGATACAGGGGTCTTCTACGAGCAGTACTTC.

The gene calls are TRBV11-2 and TRBJ1-5; perhaps TRBD1 as D (6 bases). Germline CDR1 reads SGHAT; CDR2 reads FQNNGV. V was clipped by 5 bases and J by 8 bases, with 16 bases between them. The CDR3 has 14 residues. The chain's CDR3 is CASSPGAGVKPQHF. In nucleotides, the CDR3 is TGTGCCAGCAGCCCCGGTGCAGGGGTAAAGCCCCAGCATTTT.

CDR3 amino acids: CASTEGGPRRFDEQFF. In DNA form, the CDR3 reads TGTGCCAGCACCGAAGGGGGCCCCCGCCGTTTCGATGAGCAGTTCTTC. The V call is TRBV28, the J call TRBJ2-1; 7 positions match TRBD1. Germline assignment: CDR1 MDHEN and CDR2 SYDVKM. This CDR3 comprises 16 residues. With V trimmed by 7 bases and J by 8 bases, 17 bases remained unmatched. Filled out from reference TRBV28 and TRBJ2-1, the complete variable domain reads DVKVTQSSRYLVKRTGEKVFLECVQDMDHENMFWYRQDPGLGLRLIYFSYDVKMKEKGDIPEGYSVSREKKERFSLILESASTNQTSMYLCASTEGGPRRFDEQFFGPGTRLTVL.